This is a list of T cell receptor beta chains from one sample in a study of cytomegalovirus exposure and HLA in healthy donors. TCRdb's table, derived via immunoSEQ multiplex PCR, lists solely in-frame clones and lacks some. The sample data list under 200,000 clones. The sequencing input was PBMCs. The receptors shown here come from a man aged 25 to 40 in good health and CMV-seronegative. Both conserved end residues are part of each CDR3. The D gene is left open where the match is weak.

CDR3 DNA: TGTGCCAGCAGTTTACTAGCGGGGTTCTCTGGGGCCAACGTCCTGACTTTC; CDR3 protein: CASSLLAGFSGANVLTF; V gene: TRBV28; J gene: TRBJ2-6; D gene: TRBD2
CDR3 DNA: TGTGCCAGCAGCCAAACGGGACAGTCTGGAAACACCATATATTTT; CDR3 protein: CASSQTGQSGNTIYF; V gene: TRBV4-2; J gene: TRBJ1-3; D gene: TRBD1
CDR3 DNA: TGTGCCAGCAGCTTACCTCCGACAGGGCTAGGCACTGAAGCTTTCTTT; CDR3 protein: CASSLPPTGLGTEAFF; V gene: TRBV7-6; J gene: TRBJ1-1; D gene: TRBD1
CDR3 DNA: TGTGCCAGCAGCCAGGGGGTCTTAGACACCGGGGAGCTGTTTTTT; CDR3 protein: CASSQGVLDTGELFF; V gene: TRBV11-3; J gene: TRBJ2-2; D gene: TRBD1
CDR3 DNA: TGTGCTAGCGGGACAGGGGCCCCCGCGGGCTATGGCTACACCTTC; CDR3 protein: CASGTGAPAGYGYTF; V gene: TRBV19; J gene: TRBJ1-2; D gene: TRBD1
CDR3 DNA: TGTGCCAGCAGTGTCGGACTGAACAATGAGCAGTTCTTC; CDR3 protein: CASSVGLNNEQFF; V gene: TRBV6-5; J gene: TRBJ2-1; D gene: .
CDR3 DNA: TGCGCCAGCAGCAAGGTTTCTGCCAGCTCCCCGGGAAGCACTGAAGCTTTCTTT; CDR3 protein: CASSKVSASSPGSTEAFF; V gene: TRBV4-1; J gene: TRBJ1-1; D gene: .
CDR3 DNA: TGTGCCAGCAGTTTAAGGTGGGACACAAAAGGCCAGCCCCAGCATTTT; CDR3 protein: CASSLRWDTKGQPQHF; V gene: TRBV27; J gene: TRBJ1-5; D gene: .
CDR3 DNA: TGTGCCAGCAGCGTAGGGCAGGGTGGTAATCAGCCCCAGCATTTT; CDR3 protein: CASSVGQGGNQPQHF; V gene: TRBV9; J gene: TRBJ1-5; D gene: .
CDR3 DNA: TGTGCCAGCAGCTCAGGACTAGCGGGGAAAAACACCGGGGAGCTGTTTTTT; CDR3 protein: CASSSGLAGKNTGELFF; V gene: TRBV11-2; J gene: TRBJ2-2; D gene: TRBD2
CDR3 DNA: TGTGCCAGCAGCCTAGGACAGGGGGCCTACAATGAGCAGTTCTTC; CDR3 protein: CASSLGQGAYNEQFF; V gene: TRBV7-3; J gene: TRBJ2-1; D gene: TRBD1
CDR3 DNA: TGTGCCAGCAGACGTCGACAGGACACTGAAGCTTTCTTT; CDR3 protein: CASRRRQDTEAFF; V gene: TRBV11-3; J gene: TRBJ1-1; D gene: .
CDR3 DNA: TGTGCCAGTCAGGTTAGCAATCAGCCCCAGCATTTT; CDR3 protein: CASQVSNQPQHF; V gene: TRBV19; J gene: TRBJ1-5; D gene: .
CDR3 DNA: TGTGCCACCAGCAGAGATAGGAACCAGGGTCAGCCCCAGCATTTT; CDR3 protein: CATSRDRNQGQPQHF; V gene: TRBV15; J gene: TRBJ1-5; D gene: .
CDR3 DNA: TGTGCCAGCAGCTACGGGACAGGGGATAATGAGCAGTACTTC; CDR3 protein: CASSYGTGDNEQYF; V gene: TRBV21-1; J gene: TRBJ2-7; D gene: .
CDR3 DNA: TGTGCCACCAGCAGAGCGGATTTTGGGGGCGATGAAAAACTGTTTTTT; CDR3 protein: CATSRADFGGDEKLFF; V gene: TRBV15; J gene: TRBJ1-4; D gene: .